These T cell receptor beta chains were read from a single sample in a study of T cells in localized non-small cell lung cancer. Only in-frame clones appear in the TCRdb table, and some are missing; sequencing was by immunoSEQ multiplex PCR. The data show around 140,000 clones, with 70% to 90% seen just once and 1.5% to 2% held by the top ten. The sample was peripheral blood, taken before any cancer treatment. All receptors come from a female donor older than 55 with stage I lung adenocarcinoma. CDR3s include the opening cysteine and the closing phenylalanine or tryptophan. A D gene is named only where the DNA matches it firmly. Size is stated for part of the rows, as once, few or many counts, or as a class when the clone is expanded.

V: TRBV12-5; J: TRBJ2-1; size: .; D: .; DNA: TGTGCTAGTGGTTCGGACGGGAAGTACAATGAGCAGTTCTTC; CDR3: CASGSDGKYNEQFF
V: TRBV5-1; J: TRBJ2-3; size: .; D: TRBD1; DNA: TGCGCCAGCAGCTTGGGTCCACAGGGGCTCGCAGATACGCAGTATTTT; CDR3: CASSLGPQGLADTQYF
V: TRBV27; J: TRBJ2-5; size: .; D: TRBD1; DNA: TGTTCGACGGGGCAGGGGGATGAGACCCAGTACTTC; CDR3: CSTGQGDETQYF
V: TRBV28; J: TRBJ1-5; size: .; D: .; DNA: TGTGCCAGCAGTTTTCAGATACCAGATCAGCCCCAGCATTTT; CDR3: CASSFQIPDQPQHF
V: TRBV6-6; J: TRBJ2-3; size: .; D: TRBD2; DNA: TGTGCCAGCAGAGATAGCGGGACGAGCACAGATACGCAGTATTTT; CDR3: CASRDSGTSTDTQYF
V: TRBV9; J: TRBJ2-1; size: .; D: .; DNA: TGTGCCAGCAGCGTAGACCCGGGAACCTACAATGAGCAGTTCTTC; CDR3: CASSVDPGTYNEQFF
V: TRBV9; J: TRBJ2-3; size: .; D: TRBD2; DNA: TGTGCCAGCAGCCCCAGGACTAGCGGGATGACAGATACGCAGTATTTT; CDR3: CASSPRTSGMTDTQYF
V: TRBV19; J: TRBJ2-5; size: .; D: .; DNA: TGTGCCAGTAAAAGCGGCATCCAAGAGACCCAGTACTTC; CDR3: CASKSGIQETQYF
V: TRBV18; J: TRBJ2-1; size: .; D: .; DNA: TGTGCCAGCTCACCACCACCTTATGGCAATGAGCAGTTCTTC; CDR3: CASSPPPYGNEQFF
V: TRBV27; J: TRBJ2-7; size: .; D: .; DNA: TGTGCCAGCAGTTCTAGGTTAGACTACGAGCAGTACTTC; CDR3: CASSSRLDYEQYF
V: TRBV10-3; J: TRBJ2-7; size: .; D: .; DNA: TGTGCCACCGCAGGTGACCTCTCCTACGAGCAGTACTTC; CDR3: CATAGDLSYEQYF
V: TRBV30; J: TRBJ1-2; size: once; D: .; DNA: TGTGCCTGGAGCCCGAGGGACTTCTATGGCTACACCTTC; CDR3: CAWSPRDFYGYTF
V: TRBV20-1; J: TRBJ1-5; size: .; D: .; DNA: TGCGCTGTCGGTCAGCCCCAGCATTTT; CDR3: CAVGQPQHF
V: TRBV27; J: TRBJ2-1; size: .; D: TRBD2; DNA: TGTGCCAGCAGTTGGGACTACCTAGATGAGCAGTTCTTC; CDR3: CASSWDYLDEQFF
V: TRBV29-1; J: TRBJ1-2; size: .; D: .; DNA: TGCAGCGCCCTGAAGGCAGGGAAAGGCTATGGCTACACCTTC; CDR3: CSALKAGKGYGYTF
V: TRBV5-1; J: TRBJ1-4; size: .; D: TRBD1; DNA: TGCGCCAGCAGCTTGACAGGGGGGAGTGAAAAACTGTTTTTT; CDR3: CASSLTGGSEKLFF
V: TRBV6-5; J: TRBJ2-5; size: .; D: .; DNA: TGTGCCAGCAAACGGGACGAAACCCAGTACTTC; CDR3: CASKRDETQYF
V: TRBV5-1; J: TRBJ1-1; size: .; D: .; DNA: TGCGCCAGCAGCTTGGAGCCGGGAAAGAACACTGAAGCTTTCTTT; CDR3: CASSLEPGKNTEAFF
V: TRBV11-2; J: TRBJ2-7; size: .; D: TRBD2; DNA: TGTGCCAGCGCGCCTGCGGGGGCCTACGAGCAGTACTTC; CDR3: CASAPAGAYEQYF
V: TRBV7-9; J: TRBJ2-5; size: .; D: TRBD1; DNA: TGTGCCAGCAGCTTATGGGGACAGGGCCGTCAAGAGACCCAGTACTTC; CDR3: CASSLWGQGRQETQYF
V: TRBV2; J: TRBJ1-5; size: .; D: .; DNA: TGTGCCAGCACGGGACTGAGACAGGCCTTAAATCAGCCCCAGCATTTT; CDR3: CASTGLRQALNQPQHF
V: TRBV28; J: TRBJ2-2; size: .; D: TRBD2; DNA: TGTGCCAGCAGTTTCCCCTCGACTAGCCCGGCGAACACCGGGGAGCTGTTTTTT; CDR3: CASSFPSTSPANTGELFF
V: TRBV25-1; J: TRBJ1-6; size: few; D: .; DNA: TGTGCCAGCAGTGAGAGGGCGCCGGGGAAGGGATCACCCCTCCACTTT; CDR3: CASSERAPGKGSPLHF
V: TRBV9; J: TRBJ1-4; size: .; D: .; DNA: TGTGCCAGCAGCAAACAGACGGACGCAACTAATGAAAAACTGTTTTTT; CDR3: CASSKQTDATNEKLFF
V: TRBV28; J: TRBJ1-1; size: once; D: TRBD1; DNA: TGTGCCAGCAGGGCCCAAGACAGGGGGGGCACTGAAGCTTTCTTT; CDR3: CASRAQDRGGTEAFF
V: TRBV5-1; J: TRBJ1-4; size: once; D: .; DNA: TGCGCCAGCAGCCTAGCGCCATCAACTAATGAAAAACTGTTTTTT; CDR3: CASSLAPSTNEKLFF
V: TRBV7-9; J: TRBJ2-1; size: .; D: TRBD1; DNA: TGTGCCAGCAGCTTAGAGGGGGCAAGAGGCAATGAGCAGTTCTTC; CDR3: CASSLEGARGNEQFF
V: TRBV6-1; J: TRBJ2-5; size: .; D: .; DNA: TGTGCCAGCAGTGAATTTTGGGCTTTGGTAGAGACCCAGTACTTC; CDR3: CASSEFWALVETQYF
V: TRBV13; J: TRBJ2-7; size: .; D: .; DNA: TGTGCCAGCAGCCCCGGACTGCGCTACGAGCAGTACTTC; CDR3: CASSPGLRYEQYF
V: TRBV7-2; J: TRBJ1-1; size: .; D: .; DNA: TGTGCCAGCAGCCCACTCATGGGTGGAACTGAAGCTTTCTTT; CDR3: CASSPLMGGTEAFF
V: TRBV6-1; J: TRBJ2-3; size: .; D: TRBD2; DNA: TGTGCCAGCAGCACTAGCGGGGGCACAGATACGCAGTATTTT; CDR3: CASSTSGGTDTQYF
V: TRBV9; J: TRBJ2-1; size: .; D: .; DNA: TGTGCCAGCAGCATGAACAATGAGCAGTTCTTC; CDR3: CASSMNNEQFF
V: TRBV5-4; J: TRBJ2-2; size: .; D: TRBD2; DNA: TGTGCCAGCAGCTTGGGAGGACTAGCGGGAGAGACCGGGGAGCTGTTTTTT; CDR3: CASSLGGLAGETGELFF
V: TRBV7-3; J: TRBJ2-2; size: once; D: TRBD1; DNA: TGTGCCAGCAGCTTGCTACAGGGGGGCACCGGGGAGCTGTTTTTT; CDR3: CASSLLQGGTGELFF
V: TRBV11-3; J: TRBJ2-3; size: .; D: .; DNA: TGTGCCAGCAGCCATAGAACAGGCACAGATACGCAGTATTTT; CDR3: CASSHRTGTDTQYF
V: TRBV30; J: TRBJ1-1; size: .; D: TRBD1; DNA: TGTGCCTGGATTGGGGGACAGGCGGGGGACACTGAAGCTTTCTTT; CDR3: CAWIGGQAGDTEAFF
V: TRBV7-2; J: TRBJ2-7; size: .; D: .; DNA: TGTGCCACCTCCGTGGGGCCGGTACAGGCCTACGAGCAGTACTTC; CDR3: CATSVGPVQAYEQYF
V: TRBV30; J: TRBJ1-2; size: .; D: .; DNA: TGTGCCTTCATCCGGGACGGGATCGGCTACACCTTC; CDR3: CAFIRDGIGYTF
V: TRBV4-1; J: TRBJ1-2; size: .; D: TRBD1; DNA: TGCGCCAGCAGCCAAGGCCGGACAGGGAGAAACTATGGCTACACCTTC; CDR3: CASSQGRTGRNYGYTF
V: TRBV7-3; J: TRBJ2-2; size: .; D: .; DNA: TGTGCCAGCAGCTTCTACGTGGGGATGGCGGGCGACACCGGGGAGCTGTTTTTT; CDR3: CASSFYVGMAGDTGELFF
V: TRBV2; J: TRBJ1-2; size: .; D: TRBD1; DNA: TGTGCCAGCAGGGGACAGGGGGCGGTGGACACCTTC; CDR3: CASRGQGAVDTF
V: TRBV5-1; J: TRBJ1-5; size: .; D: .; DNA: TGCGCCAGCAGTACAGAGGGGGGAAATCAGCCCCAGCATTTT; CDR3: CASSTEGGNQPQHF
V: TRBV28; J: TRBJ1-2; size: .; D: TRBD1; DNA: TGTGCCAGCAAAGTCTGGGACAGACCTAACTATGGCTACACCTTC; CDR3: CASKVWDRPNYGYTF
V: TRBV19; J: TRBJ2-7; size: .; D: TRBD1; DNA: TGTGCCAGTAGTATTGATGTCGGGACAGGGAACTCCTACGAGCAGTACTTC; CDR3: CASSIDVGTGNSYEQYF
V: TRBV4-2; J: TRBJ2-1; size: .; D: TRBD2; DNA: TGTGCCAGCAGCCAAGACGGAGCGGGAGATAATGAGCAGTTCTTC; CDR3: CASSQDGAGDNEQFF
V: TRBV27; J: TRBJ1-5; size: once; D: .; DNA: TGTGCCAGCAGTTTAGGGTACAACAATCAGCCCCAGCATTTT; CDR3: CASSLGYNNQPQHF
V: TRBV7-2; J: TRBJ2-5; size: .; D: .; DNA: TGTGCCAGCAGCTTAGCGCCGTCCAGGGGAGAGACCCAGTACTTC; CDR3: CASSLAPSRGETQYF
V: TRBV19; J: TRBJ1-1; size: .; D: .; DNA: TGTGCCAGTAGCCTCCTAGGACAGACTGAAGCTTTCTTT; CDR3: CASSLLGQTEAFF
V: TRBV18; J: TRBJ2-3; size: .; D: TRBD2; DNA: TGTGCCAGCTCACCTCTAGCGGGAGGGACCACAGATACGCAGTATTTT; CDR3: CASSPLAGGTTDTQYF
V: TRBV7-2; J: TRBJ2-1; size: .; D: TRBD2; DNA: TGTGCCAGCAGTCCTAGCGGAAGACCCTCCTACAATGAGCAGTTCTTC; CDR3: CASSPSGRPSYNEQFF
V: TRBV5-4; J: TRBJ2-5; size: many; D: .; DNA: TGTGCCAGCAGCTTGCCCCCAGGAGGAGAGACCCAGTACTTC; CDR3: CASSLPPGGETQYF
V: TRBV4-1; J: TRBJ2-1; size: .; D: .; DNA: TGCGCCAGCAGCCAAGGAGGGAGATCGCTCCATGAGCAGTTCTTC; CDR3: CASSQGGRSLHEQFF
V: TRBV6-5; J: TRBJ1-3; size: .; D: .; DNA: TGTGCCAGCAGTTACTTCGCCGACAGACCTGGAAACACCATATATTTT; CDR3: CASSYFADRPGNTIYF
V: TRBV6-6; J: TRBJ2-7; size: .; D: TRBD2; DNA: TGTGCCAGCAGTTACGAAACTAGCGGGATCTACGAGCAGTACTTC; CDR3: CASSYETSGIYEQYF
V: TRBV7-8; J: TRBJ2-1; size: .; D: .; DNA: TGTGCCAGCAGCTTGATCGATGAGCAGTTCTTC; CDR3: CASSLIDEQFF
V: TRBV5-5; J: TRBJ2-1; size: .; D: TRBD2; DNA: TGTGCCAGCAGCTTGGAACTAGCGGGCCACCCCTCCTACAATGAGCAGTTCTTC; CDR3: CASSLELAGHPSYNEQFF
V: TRBV6-5; J: TRBJ1-1; size: few; D: .; DNA: TGTGCCAGCAGTTACCAGAGTAACACTGAAGCTTTCTTT; CDR3: CASSYQSNTEAFF
V: TRBV2; J: TRBJ1-1; size: .; D: TRBD1; DNA: TGTGCCAGCTTTGAACAGGGGCCGGGAACTGAAGCTTTCTTT; CDR3: CASFEQGPGTEAFF
V: TRBV14; J: TRBJ2-5; size: .; D: TRBD2; DNA: TGTGCCAGCAGCCAGGTTCTAGCGGGAGTGGAGACCCAGTACTTC; CDR3: CASSQVLAGVETQYF
V: TRBV5-1; J: TRBJ1-1; size: .; D: TRBD1; DNA: TGCGCCAGCAGCTTGGGGGACAGGGATCGGTGGAACACTGAAGCTTTCTTT; CDR3: CASSLGDRDRWNTEAFF